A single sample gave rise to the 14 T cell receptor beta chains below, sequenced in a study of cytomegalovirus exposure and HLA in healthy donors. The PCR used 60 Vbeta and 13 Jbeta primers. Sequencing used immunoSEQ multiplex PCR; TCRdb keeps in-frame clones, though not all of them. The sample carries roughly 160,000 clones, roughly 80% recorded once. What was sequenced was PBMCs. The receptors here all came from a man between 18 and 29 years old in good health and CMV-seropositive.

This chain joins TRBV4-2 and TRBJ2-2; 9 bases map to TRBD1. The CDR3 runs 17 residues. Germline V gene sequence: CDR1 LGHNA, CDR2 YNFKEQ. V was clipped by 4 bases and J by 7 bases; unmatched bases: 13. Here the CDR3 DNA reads TGTGCCAGCAGCCTTGACCGGGACAGGGTAAAGGACGGGGAGCTGTTTTTT. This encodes CASSLDRDRVKDGELFF.

The CDR3 loop is CASSQTGTSGGTDTQYF. CDR3 bases: TGCGCCAGCAGCCAAACCGGGACTAGCGGTGGCACAGATACGCAGTATTTT. This rearrangement joins TRBV5-1 to TRBJ2-3, with TRBD2 identical over 11 bases. V lost 4 bases and J lost 1; bases outside the gene matches: 8. Germline V lookup: CDR1 SGHRS, CDR2 YFSETQ. The CDR3 covers 17 residues.

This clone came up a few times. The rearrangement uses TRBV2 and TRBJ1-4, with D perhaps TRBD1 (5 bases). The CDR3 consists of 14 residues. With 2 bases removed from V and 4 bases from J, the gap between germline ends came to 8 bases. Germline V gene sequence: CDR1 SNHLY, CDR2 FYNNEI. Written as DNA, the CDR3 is TGTGCCAGCAGTGAAATCCAGGGTAATGAAAAACTGTTTTTT. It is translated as CASSEIQGNEKLFF.

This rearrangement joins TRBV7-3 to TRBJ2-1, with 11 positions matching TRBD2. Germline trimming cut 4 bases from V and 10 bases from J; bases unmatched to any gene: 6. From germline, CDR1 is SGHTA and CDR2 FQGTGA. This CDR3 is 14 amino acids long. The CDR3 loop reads CASSSYGTSGEQFF. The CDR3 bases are TGTGCCAGCAGCTCCTATGGGACTAGCGGCGAGCAGTTCTTC.

The CDR3 region has the DNA TGTGCCAGCAGCAGCCGGACAGGAGATGAAAAACTGTTTTTT. It is translated as CASSSRTGDEKLFF. The chain combines TRBV5-4 with TRBJ1-4; 7 bases are shared with TRBD1. This CDR3 spans 14 amino acids. The germline V gene has CDR1 SGHNT and CDR2 YYREEE (reference sequence). J was trimmed by 6 bases and V by 4 bases; bases with no gene match: 6. Variable domain in full (rest from reference TRBV5-4 and TRBJ1-4): ETGVTQSPTHLIKTRGQQVTLRCSSQSGHNTVSWYQQALGQGPQFIFQYYREEENGRGNFPPRFSGLQFPNYSSELNVNALELDDSALYLCASSSRTGDEKLFFGSGTQLSVL.

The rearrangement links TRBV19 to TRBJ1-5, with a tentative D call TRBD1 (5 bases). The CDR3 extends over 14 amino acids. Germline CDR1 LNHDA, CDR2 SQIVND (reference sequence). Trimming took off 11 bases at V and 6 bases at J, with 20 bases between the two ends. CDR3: CAGNGGGLGQPQHF. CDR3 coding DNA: TGTGCCGGTAACGGGGGGGGACTTGGTCAGCCCCAGCATTTT.

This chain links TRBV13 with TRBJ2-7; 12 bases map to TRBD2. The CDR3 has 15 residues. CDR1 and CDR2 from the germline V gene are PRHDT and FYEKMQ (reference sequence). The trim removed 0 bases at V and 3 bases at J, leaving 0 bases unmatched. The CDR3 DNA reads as TGTGCCAGCAGCTTAGGACTAGCGGGGGGCTACGAGCAGTACTTC. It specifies CASSLGLAGGYEQYF.

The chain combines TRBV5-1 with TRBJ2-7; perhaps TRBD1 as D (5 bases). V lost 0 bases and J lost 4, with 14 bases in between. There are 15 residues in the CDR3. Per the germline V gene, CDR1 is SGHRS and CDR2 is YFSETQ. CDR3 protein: CASSLAPGNMYEQYF. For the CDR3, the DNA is TGCGCCAGCAGCTTGGCCCCAGGGAATATGTACGAGCAGTACTTC.

The CDR3 sequence is CASSFLPGAHTEAFF. CDR3 in DNA: TGTGCCAGCAGCTTCCTCCCAGGGGCGCATACTGAAGCTTTCTTT. This chain uses TRBV7-9 with TRBJ1-1; a weak D match, TRBD1 (6 bases). Germline V lookup: CDR1 SEHNR, CDR2 FQNEAQ (reference sequence). The CDR3 has 15 amino acids. The V and J ends lost 3 bases and 5 bases respectively, with 16 bases between them.

This chain's CDR3 is CASSLGGTSSGNTIYF. Here the CDR3 DNA reads TGTGCCAGCAGCTTAGGAGGCACGAGCTCTGGAAACACCATATATTTT. The gene calls are TRBV7-9 and TRBJ1-3; D is uncertain. The germline gives CDR1 SEHNR, CDR2 FQNEAQ (reference sequence). The CDR3 consists of 16 residues. V was cut by 1 base and J by 0 bases, with 10 bases left in between.

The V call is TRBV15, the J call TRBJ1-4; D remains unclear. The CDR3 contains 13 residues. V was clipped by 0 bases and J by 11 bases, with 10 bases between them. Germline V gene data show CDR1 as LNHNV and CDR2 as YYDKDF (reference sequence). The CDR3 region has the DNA TGTGCCACCAGCAGAGATCAGGTAGAGAAACTGTTTTTT. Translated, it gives CATSRDQVEKLFF.

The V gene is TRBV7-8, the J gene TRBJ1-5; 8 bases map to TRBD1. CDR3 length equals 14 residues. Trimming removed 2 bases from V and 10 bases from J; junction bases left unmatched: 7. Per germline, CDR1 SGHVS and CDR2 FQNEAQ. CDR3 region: CASSLYNRGEPQHF. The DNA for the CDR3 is TGTGCCAGCAGCTTATATAACAGGGGGGAACCCCAGCATTTT.

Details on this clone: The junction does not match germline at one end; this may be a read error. Here the CDR3 DNA reads TGTGCCAGCAGGGAAGACAGGGGGAGCACCGGGGAGCTGTTTTTT. Protein: CASREDRGSTGELFF. This sequence joins TRBV2 and TRBJ2-2, with 9 bases aligning to TRBD1. Germline CDR1 and CDR2: SNHLY and FYNNEI. The CDR3 length is 15 residues.

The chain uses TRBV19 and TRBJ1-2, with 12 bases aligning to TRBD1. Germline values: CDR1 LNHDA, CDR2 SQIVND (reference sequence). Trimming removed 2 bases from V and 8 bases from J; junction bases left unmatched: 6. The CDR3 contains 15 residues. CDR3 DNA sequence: TGTGCCAGTAGTATAACCGGGACAGGGGGCAGAGGCTACACCTTC. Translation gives CASSITGTGGRGYTF.